Given below is one T cell receptor beta chain in context. The entry originates in a study of OX40 agonist ivuxolimab in advanced cancers. Method: immunoSEQ multiplex PCR; TCRdb's copy keeps in-frame clones and lacks some. The sample has about 81,000 clones, about 80% seen once. The sequences come from CD4+ or CD8+ T cells sorted from blood, collected in a trial of the OX40 agonist ivuxolimab. The origin of this receptor is an adult with an advanced solid tumor such as melanoma, head and neck, liver or kidney cancer.

CDR3 bases: TGTGCCAGCAGCTTAGTGTTGGGGTGGGAGACCCAGTACTTC. This codes for CASSLVLGWETQYF. This rearrangement joins TRBV7-9 to TRBJ2-5; D is undetermined. Trimming took off 1 base at V and 5 bases at J, with 11 bases between the two ends. Germline assignment: CDR1 SEHNR and CDR2 FQNEAQ (reference sequence). CDR3 size: 14 residues.